This entry describes one T cell receptor (beta chain). Its antigen is still unknown. A multiplex PCR was run with 60 Vbeta primers and 13 Jbeta primers. Clones were sequenced by immunoSEQ multiplex PCR, and TCRdb holds only the in-frame ones, with some missing. The data contain roughly 160,000 clones, over 80% of them seen just once; the ten biggest clones take up over 2%. V gave up 2 bases and J gave up 0 bases, with 16 bases separating them. Germline V gives CDR1 MNHEY, CDR2 SMNVEV (reference sequence). The CDR3 has 17 residues. The sample is drawn from a study of cytomegalovirus exposure and HLA in healthy donors. Study-level results: For most TCR sequences rarity was the rule, although some public TCRs occurred in many donors.

The sample comprised PBMCs. This receptor was identified in a male donor in good health and CMV-seronegative. The rearrangement links TRBV27 to TRBJ1-1; no definite D call. In DNA, the CDR3 is TGTGCCAGCAGTTTACGAGGGAGATTTCTCGTGAACACTGAAGCTTTCTTT. Its translation is CASSLRGRFLVNTEAFF.